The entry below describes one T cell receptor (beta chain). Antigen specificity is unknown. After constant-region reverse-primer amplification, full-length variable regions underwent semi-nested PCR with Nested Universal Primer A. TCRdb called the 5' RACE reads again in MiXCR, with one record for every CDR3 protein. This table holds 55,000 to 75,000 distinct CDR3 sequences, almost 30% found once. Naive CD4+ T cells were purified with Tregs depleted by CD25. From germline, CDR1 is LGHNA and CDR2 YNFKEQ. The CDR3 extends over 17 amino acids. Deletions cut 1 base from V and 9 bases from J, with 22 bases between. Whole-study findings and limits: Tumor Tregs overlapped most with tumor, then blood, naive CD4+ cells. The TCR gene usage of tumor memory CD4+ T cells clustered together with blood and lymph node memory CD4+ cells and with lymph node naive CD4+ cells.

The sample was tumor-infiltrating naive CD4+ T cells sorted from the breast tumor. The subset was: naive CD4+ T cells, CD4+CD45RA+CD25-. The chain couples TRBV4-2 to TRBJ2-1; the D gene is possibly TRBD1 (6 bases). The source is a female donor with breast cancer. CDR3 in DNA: TGTGCCAGCAGCCAAGCAACGACACAGGGTCCGAGGGGTGAGCAGTTCTTC. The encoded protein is CASSQATTQGPRGEQFF.